These 26 T cell receptor beta chains share one sample of origin, sequenced in a study of blood T cell repertoires in COVID-19. Assay used: immunoSEQ multiplex PCR; TCRdb lists only in-frame clones, some missing. The table records roughly 96,000 clones, 82% of them present only once. The sample was peripheral blood. The receptor set was obtained from a man older than 75 with acute or convalescent COVID-19.

The chain combines TRBV4-1 with TRBJ2-6; D is perhaps TRBD2 (7 bases). Germline loops: CDR1 MGHRA, CDR2 YSYEKL. V lost 1 base and J lost 1, with 17 bases in between. The CDR3 sequence is 19 residues long. The CDR3 region has the DNA TGCGCCAGCAGCCAAGGAAGGGGGGGCTTAGAATCTGGGGCCAACGTCCTGACTTTC. It specifies CASSQGRGGLESGANVLTF.

V usage is TRBV5-1 and J usage is TRBJ2-2, with D unresolved. CDR1 and CDR2 (germline): SGHRS, YFSETQ. The CDR3 totals 14 residues. V lost 3 bases, J lost 5 bases, and 11 bases lay in between. The CDR3, as DNA: TGCGCCAGCAGCTCAGGCCAAGTGACCGGGGAGCTGTTTTTT. Its translation: CASSSGQVTGELFF.

This clone was detected only a few times. This chain links TRBV7-9 with TRBJ2-2; TRBD1 might be the D (5 bases). Germline loops: CDR1 SEHNR, CDR2 FQNEAQ (reference sequence). Trimming left V 5 bases short and J 4 bases short, with 14 bases between. The CDR3 is 15 amino acids. The CDR3 DNA sequence: TGTGCCAGCAGCCCCCAAGACAGAAGCACCGGGGAGCTGTTTTTT. Translation: CASSPQDRSTGELFF. Drawing the rest from reference TRBV7-9 and TRBJ2-2, the complete variable domain is DTGVSQNPRHKITKRGQNVTFRCDPISEHNRLYWYRQTLGQGPEFLTYFQNEAQLEKSRLLSDRFSAERPKGSFSTLEIQRTEQGDSAMYLCASSPQDRSTGELFFGEGSRLTVL.

The table lists this clone with a count of one. This chain uses TRBV28 with TRBJ1-2; 12 bases are a match to TRBD1. The CDR3 extends over 15 amino acids. V trimming: 3 bases; J trimming: 8 bases; junction bases outside the gene matches: 7. CDR1 and CDR2 (germline): MDHEN, SYDVKM. CDR3 nucleotides: TGTGCCAGCAGTTTGCCCCGGGACAGGGGGCACGGCTACACCTTC. Protein sequence: CASSLPRDRGHGYTF.

The chain carries TRBV24-1 and TRBJ2-1, with 7 bases matching TRBD2. The V gene's germline CDR1 is KGHDR and CDR2 SFDVKD. Trimming at V came to 0 bases and at J to 4 bases, leaving 14 bases not matched to a gene. CDR3 length equals 19 residues. DNA for the CDR3: TGTGCCACCAGTGATTTGGTCCTAACGGGGGGAACCGGATACAATGAGCAGTTCTTC. It encodes CATSDLVLTGGTGYNEQFF.

The rearrangement uses TRBV28 and TRBJ2-7; the match to TRBD2 covers 11 bases. Trimming removed 4 bases from V and 0 bases from J; junction bases left unmatched: 2. Germline V gives CDR1 MDHEN, CDR2 SYDVKM. There are 15 residues in the CDR3. CDR3 residues: CASSSGTSGSYEQYF. CDR3 DNA: TGTGCCAGCAGTTCTGGGACTAGCGGCTCCTACGAGCAGTACTTC.

This chain connects TRBV5-1 to TRBJ2-2; 7 bases align to TRBD1. The CDR3 sequence is 16 residues long. With 0 bases clipped from V and 7 bases from J, the junction kept 9 bases outside the gene matches. The germline gives CDR1 SGHRS, CDR2 YFSETQ. The CDR3 spells CASSLAVTGVNGELFF. CDR3 coding DNA: TGCGCCAGCAGCTTGGCCGTTACAGGGGTAAACGGGGAGCTGTTTTTT.

The rearrangement uses TRBV24-1 and TRBJ2-1; 8 bases fit TRBD1. The CDR3 spans 15 residues. Unmatched junction bases numbered 6, after V lost 4 bases and J lost 5 bases. The germline gives CDR1 KGHDR, CDR2 SFDVKD. DNA for the CDR3: TGTGCCACCAGTGACCCCGGACAGGGAGACAATGAGCAGTTCTTC. Translating gives CATSDPGQGDNEQFF.

The rearrangement links TRBV6-2 or TRBV6-3 to TRBJ2-5; tentatively, D is TRBD2 (6 bases). The CDR3 extends over 15 amino acids. CDR1 MNHEY and CDR2 SVGEGT come from the germline V gene. The germline V and J ends were trimmed by 2 bases and 3 bases, with 13 bases remaining between them. The DNA of the CDR3 is TGTGCCAGCAGTTACACCTGGCGGGGCGAAGAGACCCAGTACTTC. It is translated as CASSYTWRGEETQYF.

V is TRBV4-3 and J is TRBJ1-6; 10 bases match TRBD1. Losses at the gene ends were 0 bases for V and 4 bases for J; bases not matched to a gene: 3. CDR1 is LGHNA and CDR2 is YSLEER in the germline V gene. The CDR3 extends over 17 amino acids. The CDR3 nucleotides are TGCGCCAGCAGCCAAGATAAGGGACAGGGGTATAATTCACCCCTCCACTTT. Residues: CASSQDKGQGYNSPLHF.

Details on this clone: A read error may produce the germline difference seen at one junction end. V is TRBV5-1 and J is TRBJ1-4, with 7 bases that match TRBD1. Germline V lookup: CDR1 SGHRS, CDR2 YFSETQ. CDR3 size: 13 residues. As DNA, the CDR3 is TGCGCCAGCAGCGTGGGACAGCTTAGCCGTCCCTCGTTT. It yields the protein CASSVGQLSRPSF.

The chain joins TRBV5-1 to TRBJ2-1, with a weak D call TRBD1 (6 bases). CDR3 length: 15 residues. The ends were cut back, 0 bases at V and 2 bases at J, with 9 bases in the middle. CDR1 and CDR2 from the germline V gene are SGHRS and YFSETQ. The CDR3 spells CASSLGEGAYNEQFF. The CDR3 coding sequence is TGCGCCAGCAGCTTGGGTGAGGGGGCCTACAATGAGCAGTTCTTC.

The chain uses TRBV3-1 (or the pseudogene TRBV3-2) and TRBJ2-7; weak D call: TRBD1 (6 bases). Germline V CDR1 and CDR2: LGHDT, YNNKEL (reference sequence). The V and J ends lost 6 bases and 2 bases respectively, with 14 bases between them. CDR3 size: 14 residues. The CDR3, as DNA: TGTGCCAGCAGTTTGGGACACTCTACCTACGAGCAGTACTTC. Translation gives CASSLGHSTYEQYF.

This clone was seen once. The chain combines TRBV5-8 with TRBJ1-5, with 9 bases aligning to TRBD1. The CDR3 is made up of 16 amino acids. Germline V gene data show CDR1 as SGHTS and CDR2 as YDEGEE. Trimming took 4 bases from V and 1 from J; bases not matched to a gene: 6. CDR3 bases: TGTGCCAGCAGCCTACGGACAGGGGTGAGCAATCAGCCCCAGCATTTT. Encoded protein: CASSLRTGVSNQPQHF.

The chain uses TRBV7-2 and TRBJ1-1; 7 nucleotides agree with TRBD1. The length of the CDR3 is 15 residues. Germline V CDR1 and CDR2: SGHTA, FQGNSA. Losses at the gene ends were 1 base for V and 1 base for J; bases not matched to a gene: 3. The CDR3 DNA reads as TGTGCCAGCAGCTTAGGAGGACAGGCGAACACTGAAGCTTTCTTT. Amino acid sequence: CASSLGGQANTEAFF. Based on the CDR3 plus reference TRBV7-2 and TRBJ1-1, the full variable domain is GAGVSQSPSNKVTEKGKDVELRCDPISGHTALYWYRQSLGQGLEFLIYFQGNSAPDKSGLPSDRFSAERTGGSVSTLTIQRTQQEDSAVYLCASSLGGQANTEAFFGQGTRLTVV.

The rearrangement links TRBV5-1 to TRBJ2-1; possible D gene TRBD2, 6 bases. This CDR3 spans 14 amino acids. From germline, CDR1 is SGHRS and CDR2 YFSETQ. Trimming cost V 3 bases and J 2 bases, with 9 bases left between them. The CDR3: CASSSGEPYNEQFF. The DNA for the CDR3 is TGCGCCAGCAGCTCGGGAGAGCCCTACAATGAGCAGTTCTTC.

This rearrangement joins TRBV4-1 to TRBJ1-6; D call uncertain. V gave up 2 bases and J gave up 8 bases, with 16 bases separating them. The CDR3 runs to 16 residues. From germline, CDR1 is MGHRA and CDR2 YSYEKL. The CDR3 loop is CASSQTVGEIYSPLHF. The DNA for the CDR3 is TGCGCCAGCAGCCAAACAGTGGGAGAGATTTATTCACCCCTCCACTTT.

CDR3 nucleotides: TGTGCCAGCAGTGAAGCGGGGCAGCCTTTCAATCAGCCCCAGCATTTT. It translates to CASSEAGQPFNQPQHF. V is TRBV6-1 and J is TRBJ1-5; tentatively, D is TRBD1 (5 bases). CDR1 is MNHNS and CDR2 is SASEGT in the germline V gene. V gave up 0 bases and J gave up 3 bases, with 12 bases separating them. The CDR3 contains 16 residues.

The chain combines TRBV9 with TRBJ1-4; 8 nucleotides agree with TRBD1. V trimming: 3 bases; J trimming: 5 bases; junction bases outside the gene matches: 18. Germline V gene data show CDR1 as SGDLS and CDR2 as YYNGEE. CDR3 length: 19 amino acids. In DNA form, the CDR3 reads TGTGCCAGCAGCGCCTTTCCGGGACAGGCTGGAATGCTAAATGAAAAACTGTTTTTT. Its translation is CASSAFPGQAGMLNEKLFF.

V gene TRBV7-9 combines with J gene TRBJ1-6; TRBD1 is a possible D gene (5 bases). The CDR3 consists of 12 residues. V gave up 4 bases and J gave up 11 bases, with 9 bases separating them. Germline-derived CDR1 and CDR2 are SEHNR and FQNEAQ (reference sequence). The CDR3 DNA is TGTGCCAGCAGCTCCTCGGACACACCCCTCCACTTT. Its protein product is CASSSSDTPLHF.

The chain carries TRBV5-1 and TRBJ1-5, with 11 bases aligning to TRBD1. V lost 4 bases to trimming and J lost 4 bases; unmatched junction nucleotides: 4. The CDR3 sequence is 15 residues long. Germline V gene lookup returns CDR1 SGHRS and CDR2 YFSETQ. The CDR3 region is CASSLGQGANQPQHF. The CDR3 DNA follows: TGCGCCAGCAGCCTCGGACAGGGGGCGAATCAGCCCCAGCATTTT.

CDR3 sequence: CASSGAPHRTGKGEQFF. The CDR3 bases are TGTGCCAGCAGCGGCGCCCCCCACCGGACGGGGAAGGGTGAGCAGTTCTTC. The J gene is TRBJ2-1, the V gene TRBV9, with a possible D match to TRBD2 (5 bases). The germline V and J ends were trimmed by 3 bases and 9 bases, with 25 bases remaining between them. The CDR3 totals 17 residues. Germline-derived CDR1 and CDR2 are SGDLS and YYNGEE.

DNA of the CDR3: TGTGCCAGCTCACCGCGAGGGGAGGGATCCTACGAGCAGTACTTC. It yields the protein CASSPRGEGSYEQYF. The chain couples TRBV18 to TRBJ2-7, with 7 bases matching TRBD2. V gave up 3 bases and J gave up 1 base; unmatched junction bases: 6. The germline gives CDR1 KGHSH, CDR2 LQKENI. There are 15 residues in the CDR3.

The chain has TRBV3-1 (or the pseudogene TRBV3-2) and TRBJ1-5; a weak D match, TRBD1 (6 bases). From germline, CDR1 is LGHDT and CDR2 YNNKEL (reference sequence). This CDR3 is built from 15 residues. Trimming took off 5 bases at V and 7 bases at J, with 18 bases between the two ends. CDR3 in DNA: TGTGCCAGCAGCTACGGACACCAGGGGATGCAGCCCCAGCATTTT. Its translation: CASSYGHQGMQPQHF.

The chain uses TRBV7-9 and TRBJ2-5, with 11 bases lining up with TRBD1. Germline assignment: CDR1 SEHNR and CDR2 FQNEAQ (reference sequence). The CDR3 has 14 amino acids. Germline trimming cut 3 bases from V and 5 bases from J; bases unmatched to any gene: 2. The CDR3 region has the DNA TGTGCCAGCAGCTTGGGACAGGGGGTGGAGACCCAGTACTTC. Translated, it gives CASSLGQGVETQYF. The full variable domain, with the rest looked up from reference TRBV7-9 and TRBJ2-5, is DTGVSQNPRHKITKRGQNVTFRCDPISEHNRLYWYRQTLGQGPEFLTYFQNEAQLEKSRLLSDRFSAERPKGSFSTLEIQRTEQGDSAMYLCASSLGQGVETQYFGPGTRLLVL.

The chain carries TRBV14 and TRBJ2-3; TRBD2 is a possible D gene (5 bases). CDR1 is SGHDN, CDR2 FVKESK, per germline. The CDR3 loop spans 15 amino acids. Trimming shortened V by 3 bases and J by 2 bases, and 12 bases separated the two germline ends. The chain's CDR3 is CASSQQGRDTDTQYF. CDR3 coding DNA: TGTGCCAGCAGCCAGCAAGGGAGAGACACAGATACGCAGTATTTT.